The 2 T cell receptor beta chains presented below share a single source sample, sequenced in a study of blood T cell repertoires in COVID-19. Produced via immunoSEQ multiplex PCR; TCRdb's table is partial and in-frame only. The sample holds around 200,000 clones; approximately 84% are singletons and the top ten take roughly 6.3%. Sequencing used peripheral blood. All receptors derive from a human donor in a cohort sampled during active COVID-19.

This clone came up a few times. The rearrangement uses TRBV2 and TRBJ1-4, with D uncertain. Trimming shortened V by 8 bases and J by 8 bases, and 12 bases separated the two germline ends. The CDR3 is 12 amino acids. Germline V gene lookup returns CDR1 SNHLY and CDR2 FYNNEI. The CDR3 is CASRLSEEKLFF. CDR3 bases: TGTGCCAGCCGACTCTCGGAGGAAAAACTGTTTTTT. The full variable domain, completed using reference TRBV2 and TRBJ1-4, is EPEVTQTPSHQVTQMGQEVILRCVPISNHLYFYWYRQILGQKVEFLVSFYNNEISEKSEIFDDQFSVERPDGSNFTLKIRSTKLEDSAMYFCASRLSEEKLFFGSGTQLSVL.

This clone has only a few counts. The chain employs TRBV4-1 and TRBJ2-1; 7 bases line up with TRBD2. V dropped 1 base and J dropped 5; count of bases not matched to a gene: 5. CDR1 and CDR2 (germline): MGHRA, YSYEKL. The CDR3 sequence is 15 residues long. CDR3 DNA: TGCGCCAGCAGCCAAGTCGGGCTAGCGGACAATGAGCAGTTCTTC. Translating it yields CASSQVGLADNEQFF.